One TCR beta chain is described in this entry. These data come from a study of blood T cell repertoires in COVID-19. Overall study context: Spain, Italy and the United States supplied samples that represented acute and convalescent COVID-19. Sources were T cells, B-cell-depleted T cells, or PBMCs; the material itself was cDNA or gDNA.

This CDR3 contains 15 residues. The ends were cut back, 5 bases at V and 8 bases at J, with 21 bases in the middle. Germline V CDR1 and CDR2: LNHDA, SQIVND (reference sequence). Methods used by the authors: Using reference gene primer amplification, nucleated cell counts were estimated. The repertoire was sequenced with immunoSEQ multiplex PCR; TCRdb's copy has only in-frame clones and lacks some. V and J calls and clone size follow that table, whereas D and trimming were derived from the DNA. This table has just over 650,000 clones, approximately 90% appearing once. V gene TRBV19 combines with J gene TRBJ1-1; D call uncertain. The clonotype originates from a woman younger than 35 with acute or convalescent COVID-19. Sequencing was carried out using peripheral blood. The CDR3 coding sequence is TGTGCCAGTAGTGTGCGTACAGACCCCGCTGCGGAAGCTTTCTTT. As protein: CASSVRTDPAAEAFF.